Each of the 30 T cell receptor beta chains below was sequenced from the same sample in a study of T cell clones after liver transplantation. Assay used: immunoSEQ multiplex PCR; TCRdb lists only in-frame clones, some missing. This sample has roughly 74,000 clones, with roughly 80% found just once. The sample in question was CD4+ T cells from blood, obtained before liver transplant. The receptors were sampled from a human donor who received a liver transplant.

This clone was seen just once. This chain links TRBV7-3 with TRBJ2-2, with TRBD2 matching over 10 bases. CDR3 length: 15 residues. The J segment lost 4 bases and the V segment lost 7 bases, leaving 6 bases of the junction unmatched. Germline CDR1 is SGHTA and CDR2 is FQGTGA. The CDR3 is CASTRLAGGTGELFF. Written as DNA, the CDR3 is TGTGCCAGCACCCGACTAGCGGGCGGCACCGGGGAGCTGTTTTTT.

The chain carries TRBV14 and TRBJ2-7; possible D gene TRBD1, 6 bases. Between the trimmed V and J ends, which lost 0 bases and 0 bases, there was a span of 18 bases. Germline loops: CDR1 SGHDN, CDR2 FVKESK. This CDR3 region has 18 residues. The chain's CDR3 is CASSQEWGRGFSSYEQYF. Here the CDR3 DNA reads TGTGCCAGCAGCCAAGAATGGGGTAGGGGGTTTAGCTCCTACGAGCAGTACTTC.

The J gene is TRBJ2-5, the V gene TRBV19; 8 bases map to TRBD1. Per germline, CDR1 LNHDA and CDR2 SQIVND (reference sequence). Losses at the gene ends were 4 bases for V and 4 bases for J; bases not matched to a gene: 2. The CDR3 length is 13 residues. This CDR3 is CASSTDRGETQYF. The CDR3 DNA is TGTGCCAGTAGTACCGACAGGGGAGAGACCCAGTACTTC. Using reference TRBV19 and TRBJ2-5 for the parts outside the CDR3, the full variable domain is DGGITQSPKYLFRKEGQNVTLSCEQNLNHDAMYWYRQDPGQGLRLIYYSQIVNDFQKGDIAEGYSVSREKKESFPLTVTSAQKNPTAFYLCASSTDRGETQYFGPGTRLLVL.

The chain joins TRBV9 to TRBJ2-7; tentative D call: TRBD2 (5 bases). The V gene lost 0 bases and the J gene lost 7 bases, with 11 bases spanning the gap. Germline CDR1 reads SGDLS; CDR2 reads YYNGEE. The CDR3 is 13 residues long. The CDR3 region has the DNA TGTGCCAGCAGCGTAGCTCCCGGGGATGAGCAGTACTTC. Protein product: CASSVAPGDEQYF.

V usage is TRBV7-9 and J usage is TRBJ2-1, with D possibly TRBD2 on 5 matching bases. V lost 0 bases, J lost 8 bases, and 11 bases lay in between. Germline assignment: CDR1 SEHNR and CDR2 FQNEAQ (reference sequence). The CDR3 is made up of 14 amino acids. CDR3 protein: CASSLAIGRDEQFF. The CDR3 region has the DNA TGTGCCAGCAGCTTAGCGATAGGGCGGGATGAGCAGTTCTTC.

For the CDR3, the DNA is TGCGCCAGCGCCGGGGGCTTAACTAATGAAAAACTGTTTTTT. Its translation is CASAGGLTNEKLFF. The chain joins TRBV5-1 to TRBJ1-4; tentatively, D is TRBD1 (6 bases). The germline V gene encodes CDR1 SGHRS and CDR2 YFSETQ. The CDR3 extends over 14 amino acids. Trimming removed 7 bases at V and 1 base at J, with 11 bases between.

This sequence joins TRBV5-1 and TRBJ2-1, with no clear D. The CDR3 is made up of 16 amino acids. In germline, CDR1 is SGHRS, CDR2 YFSETQ. The V and J ends lost 0 bases and 0 bases respectively, with 10 bases between them. The CDR3 DNA sequence: TGCGCCAGCAGCTTGGATAGAACATTCTCCTACAATGAGCAGTTCTTC. Translating gives CASSLDRTFSYNEQFF.

This rearrangement joins TRBV28 to TRBJ2-2, with D possibly being TRBD2 (7 bases). V was pared by 6 bases and J by 4 bases, with 21 bases between. This CDR3 region has 17 residues. The germline CDR1 and CDR2 sequences are MDHEN and SYDVKM. For the CDR3, the DNA is TGTGCCAGCAGGCCCCTTTGGGGGAGGGGGACCACCGGGGAGCTGTTTTTT. This encodes CASRPLWGRGTTGELFF.

CDR3 nucleotides: TGTGCCAGCAGTTTAACAGGGGGGAAGCCGACCCAGTACTTC. Translated, it gives CASSLTGGKPTQYF. The chain recombines TRBV28 with TRBJ2-5, with 8 bases aligning to TRBD1. Germline CDR1 reads MDHEN; CDR2 reads SYDVKM. This CDR3 contains 14 residues. The V and J ends lost 2 bases and 7 bases, in that order; junction bases with no gene match: 6.

This clone has just a few counts. The gene calls are TRBV25-1 and TRBJ2-1, with D unclear. Germline values: CDR1 MGHDK, CDR2 SYGVNS. Trimming took 1 base from V and 0 from J, leaving 4 bases between them. The CDR3 is made up of 14 amino acids. This chain's CDR3 is CASSEWVSYNEQFF. DNA of the CDR3: TGTGCCAGCAGTGAATGGGTCTCCTACAATGAGCAGTTCTTC.

V and J are TRBV11-2 and TRBJ2-3; D is perhaps TRBD1 (6 bases). This CDR3 contains 12 residues. V was pared by 5 bases and J by 5 bases, with 8 bases between. Germline values: CDR1 SGHAT, CDR2 FQNNGV. Written as DNA, the CDR3 is TGTGCCAGCAGCGCACAGGGAGATACGCAGTATTTT. Its translation: CASSAQGDTQYF. Variable domain in full (rest from reference TRBV11-2 and TRBJ2-3): EAGVAQSPRYKIIEKRQSVAFWCNPISGHATLYWYQQILGQGPKLLIQFQNNGVVDDSQLPKDRFSAERLKGVDSTLKIQPAKLEDSAVYLCASSAQGDTQYFGPGTRLTVL.

The CDR3 here is CASTSTQHGRAGNTIYF. The CDR3 coding sequence is TGTGCCAGCACTTCAACCCAACACGGGCGAGCTGGAAACACCATATATTTT. This rearrangement joins TRBV28 to TRBJ1-3; D is undetermined. The length of the CDR3 is 17 residues. V dropped 7 bases and J dropped 2 bases, with 21 bases sitting between them. CDR1 is MDHEN, CDR2 SYDVKM, per germline.

The chain couples TRBV28 to TRBJ2-1; possible D gene TRBD2, 6 bases. This CDR3 comprises 15 residues. Germline V gene sequence: CDR1 MDHEN, CDR2 SYDVKM. The V and J ends lost 6 bases and 2 bases respectively, with 14 bases between them. The CDR3 nucleotides read TGTGCCAGCAGCCCTGGAGCGGGCACCTACAATGAGCAGTTCTTC. Translating it yields CASSPGAGTYNEQFF.

This chain connects TRBV4-1 to TRBJ2-3; no reliable D call. Trimming took off 2 bases at V and 2 bases at J, with 8 bases between the two ends. Germline values: CDR1 MGHRA, CDR2 YSYEKL. This CDR3 is built from 14 residues. This CDR3 is CASSQRPTTDTQYF. CDR3 bases: TGCGCCAGCAGCCAACGACCGACCACAGATACGCAGTATTTT.

The J gene is TRBJ2-1, the V gene TRBV4-1, with 7 bases that match TRBD1. CDR1 and CDR2 from the germline V gene are MGHRA and YSYEKL. The CDR3 has 14 residues. With V trimmed by 7 bases and J by 6 bases, 9 bases remained unmatched. The CDR3 region has the DNA TGCGCCAGCACGCCGGGACAGTTAATCAATGAGCAGTTCTTC. Its protein product is CASTPGQLINEQFF.

The chain combines TRBV28 with TRBJ1-2; a possible D gene is TRBD1 (5 bases). V lost 5 bases and J 12 bases, leaving 13 bases between the germline ends. This CDR3 is built from 11 residues. The germline CDR1 and CDR2 sequences are MDHEN and SYDVKM. In DNA form, the CDR3 reads TGTGCCAGCAGTCGGGGGAACGATAACACCTTC. Residues: CASSRGNDNTF.

The table lists this clone with a few counts. The V call is TRBV15, the J call TRBJ2-7; D is ambiguous. This CDR3 comprises 13 residues. Trimming removed 0 bases from V and 3 bases from J, with 6 bases in between. Germline values: CDR1 LNHNV, CDR2 YYDKDF (reference sequence). The CDR3 loop reads CATSRELYYEQYF. CDR3 in DNA: TGTGCCACCAGCAGAGAACTTTACTACGAGCAGTACTTC. The variable domain in full, with the rest retrieved from reference TRBV15 and TRBJ2-7, is DAMVIQNPRYQVTQFGKPVTLSCSQTLNHNVMYWYQQKSSQAPKLLFHYYDKDFNNEADTPDNFQSRRPNTSFCFLDIRSPGLGDTAMYLCATSRELYYEQYFGPGTRLTVT.

The chain uses TRBV28 and TRBJ2-3; D is unclear. Looked up from germline, CDR1 is MDHEN and CDR2 is SYDVKM. V was pared by 3 bases and J by 4 bases, with 14 bases between. This CDR3 is 15 amino acids long. The CDR3 loop is CASSFQVRMADTQYF. CDR3 in DNA: TGTGCCAGCAGTTTTCAAGTACGGATGGCAGATACGCAGTATTTT.

The chain combines TRBV28 with TRBJ2-5; D gene ambiguous. Looked up from germline, CDR1 is MDHEN and CDR2 is SYDVKM. The CDR3 covers 12 residues. V was cut by 4 bases and J by 5 bases, with 8 bases left in between. The CDR3 loop reads CASSSTWETQYF. For the CDR3, the DNA is TGTGCCAGCAGTTCGACTTGGGAGACCCAGTACTTC.

V is TRBV5-1 and J is TRBJ2-3, with D possibly matching TRBD2 (5 bases). The CDR3 contains 15 residues. Looked up from germline, CDR1 is SGHRS and CDR2 is YFSETQ. The V end was cut by 3 bases, the J end by 2 bases, with 13 bases between. CDR3 coding DNA: TGCGCCAGCAGCTCGGGGAGCGGATACACAGATACGCAGTATTTT. Amino acid sequence: CASSSGSGYTDTQYF.

The chain joins TRBV7-2 to TRBJ1-5; 9 bases align to TRBD1. V shed 4 bases and J 6 bases; nucleotides not matched to a gene: 7. Germline values: CDR1 SGHTA, CDR2 FQGNSA. The CDR3 loop spans 15 amino acids. This CDR3 is CASSSRQGQGQPQHF. DNA of the CDR3: TGTGCCAGCAGCTCAAGACAGGGACAGGGTCAGCCCCAGCATTTT.

The chain joins TRBV28 to TRBJ1-2, with D unclear. Germline V gene data show CDR1 as MDHEN and CDR2 as SYDVKM. The CDR3 length is 11 residues. Trimming took off 8 bases at V and 0 bases at J, with 4 bases between the two ends. This chain's CDR3 is CASASNYGYTF. In DNA form, the CDR3 reads TGTGCCAGCGCCTCTAACTATGGCTACACCTTC.

V gene TRBV9 combines with J gene TRBJ2-1, with D possibly being TRBD1 or TRBD2 (6 bases each). Trimming took off 3 bases at V and 8 bases at J, with 21 bases between the two ends. The CDR3 length is 16 residues. Germline CDR1 and CDR2: SGDLS and YYNGEE. CDR3 in amino acids: CASSADITARGHEQFF. CDR3 coding DNA: TGTGCCAGCAGCGCGGACATCACCGCCCGGGGGCATGAGCAGTTCTTC.

The chain employs TRBV4-1 and TRBJ2-1; TRBD2 matches 7 bases. This CDR3 region has 13 residues. After removal of 2 bases from V and 12 bases from J, the junction contained 7 bases not matched to a gene. Germline values: CDR1 MGHRA, CDR2 YSYEKL. CDR3 nucleotides: TGCGCCAGCAGCCAACCGACTAGCTCTGCGCAGTTCTTC. It codes for CASSQPTSSAQFF.

V and J are TRBV19 and TRBJ2-3, with 13 bases fitting TRBD2. The trim removed 7 bases at V and 0 bases at J, leaving 16 bases unmatched. This CDR3 has 20 amino acids. Germline V lookup: CDR1 LNHDA, CDR2 SQIVND (reference sequence). The CDR3 protein is CASTEWGLAGYSPSTDTQYF. The CDR3 coding sequence is TGTGCCAGTACCGAATGGGGACTAGCGGGATACTCGCCTAGCACAGATACGCAGTATTTT.

CDR3 region: CASSYPGTRDEKLFF. In DNA form, the CDR3 reads TGTGCCAGCAGTTATCCCGGGACACGGGATGAAAAACTGTTTTTT. The chain combines TRBV28 with TRBJ1-4; a weak D match, TRBD1 (6 bases). Germline CDR1 reads MDHEN; CDR2 reads SYDVKM. The CDR3 totals 15 residues. The germline V and J ends were trimmed by 4 bases and 6 bases, with 15 bases remaining between them.

This clone has a count of ten or more. The chain links TRBV7-9 to TRBJ2-1, with D unresolved. CDR3 size: 14 residues. V was clipped by 5 bases and J by 5 bases, with 13 bases between them. Germline CDR1 is SEHNR and CDR2 is FQNEAQ (reference sequence). The chain's CDR3 is CASSARYSNNEQFF. The DNA for the CDR3 is TGTGCCAGCAGCGCGCGGTACAGTAACAATGAGCAGTTCTTC. The full variable domain, rest sourced from reference TRBV7-9 and TRBJ2-1, is DTGVSQNPRHKITKRGQNVTFRCDPISEHNRLYWYRQTLGQGPEFLTYFQNEAQLEKSRLLSDRFSAERPKGSFSTLEIQRTEQGDSAMYLCASSARYSNNEQFFGPGTRLTVL.

The chain is built from TRBV28 and TRBJ2-7; 9 nucleotides match TRBD1. This CDR3 region has 15 residues. Germline CDR1 reads MDHEN; CDR2 reads SYDVKM. J was trimmed by 1 base and V by 2 bases; bases with no gene match: 3. This chain's CDR3 is CASSLVGTGSYEQYF. Written as DNA, the CDR3 is TGTGCCAGCAGTTTAGTTGGGACAGGGTCCTACGAGCAGTACTTC.

The genes are TRBV6-6 and TRBJ2-7; D is possibly TRBD1 or TRBD2 (5 bases each). The CDR3 totals 12 residues. Germline CDR1 and CDR2: MNHNY and SVGAGI (reference sequence). Trimming took 0 bases from V and 9 from J, leaving 9 bases between them. The CDR3, as DNA: TGTGCCAGCAGTTACTCTGAGGGGACGCAGTACTTC. It encodes CASSYSEGTQYF.

The chain uses TRBV28 and TRBJ1-2, with D tentatively TRBD1 (5 bases). V dropped 1 base and J dropped 4 bases, with 13 bases sitting between them. The germline gives CDR1 MDHEN, CDR2 SYDVKM. The CDR3 sequence is 15 residues long. The CDR3 spells CASSLLGPSSYGYTF. The CDR3, as DNA: TGTGCCAGCAGTTTATTGGGGCCTTCTAGCTATGGCTACACCTTC.